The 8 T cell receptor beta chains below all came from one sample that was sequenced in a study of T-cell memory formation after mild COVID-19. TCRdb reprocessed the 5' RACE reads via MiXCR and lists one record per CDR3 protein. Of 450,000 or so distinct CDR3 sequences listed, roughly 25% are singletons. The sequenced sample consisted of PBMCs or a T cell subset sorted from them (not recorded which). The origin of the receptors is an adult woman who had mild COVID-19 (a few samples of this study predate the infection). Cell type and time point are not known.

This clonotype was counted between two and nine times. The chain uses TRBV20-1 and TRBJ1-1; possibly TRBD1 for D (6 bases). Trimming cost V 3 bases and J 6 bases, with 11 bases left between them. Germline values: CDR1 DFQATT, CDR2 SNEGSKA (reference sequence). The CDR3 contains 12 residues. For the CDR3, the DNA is TGCAGTGCTAGGGTCACAGGGTCTGAAGCTTTCTTT. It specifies CSARVTGSEAFF.

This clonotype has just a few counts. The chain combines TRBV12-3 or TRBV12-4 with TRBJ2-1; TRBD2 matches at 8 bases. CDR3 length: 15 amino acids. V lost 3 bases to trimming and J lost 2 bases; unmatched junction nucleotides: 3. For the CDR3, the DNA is TGTGCCAGCAGTTTCCGGGGGGGGACCTACAATGAGCAGTTCTTC. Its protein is CASSFRGGTYNEQFF.

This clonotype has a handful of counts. The CDR3 region is CASSFRSGGTAYNEQFF. As DNA, the CDR3 is TGTGCCAGCAGCTTTAGGAGCGGGGGGACCGCCTACAATGAGCAGTTCTTC. This sequence joins TRBV11-1 and TRBJ2-1; TRBD2 matches 9 bases. The CDR3 spans 17 residues. V dropped 3 bases and J dropped 2; count of bases not matched to a gene: 8. From germline, CDR1 is SGHAT and CDR2 FQDESV (reference sequence).

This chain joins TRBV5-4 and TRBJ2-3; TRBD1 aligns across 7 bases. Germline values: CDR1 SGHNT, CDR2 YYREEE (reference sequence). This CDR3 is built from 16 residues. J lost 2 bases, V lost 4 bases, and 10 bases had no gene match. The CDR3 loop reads CASSQGTAQPTDTQYF. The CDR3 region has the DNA TGTGCCAGCAGCCAAGGGACAGCCCAACCCACAGATACGCAGTATTTT.

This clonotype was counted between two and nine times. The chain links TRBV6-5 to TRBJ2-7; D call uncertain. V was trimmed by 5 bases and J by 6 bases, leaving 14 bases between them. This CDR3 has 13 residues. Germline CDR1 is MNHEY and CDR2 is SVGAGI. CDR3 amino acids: CASSAFGRPEQYF. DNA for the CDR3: TGTGCCAGCAGTGCCTTTGGGCGACCCGAGCAGTACTTC.

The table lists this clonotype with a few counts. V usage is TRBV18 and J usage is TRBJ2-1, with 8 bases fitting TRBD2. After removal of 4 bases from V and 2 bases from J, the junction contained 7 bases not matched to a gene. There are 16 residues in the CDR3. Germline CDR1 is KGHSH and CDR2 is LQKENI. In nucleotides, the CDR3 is TGTGCCAGCTCACTTGGACTAGCTTTTACCTACAATGAGCAGTTCTTC. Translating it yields CASSLGLAFTYNEQFF.

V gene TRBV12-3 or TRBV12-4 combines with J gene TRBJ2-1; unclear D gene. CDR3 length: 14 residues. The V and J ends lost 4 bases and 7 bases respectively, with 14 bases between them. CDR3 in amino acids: CASSSSDHRNEQFF. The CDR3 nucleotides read TGTGCCAGCAGTTCCAGCGACCATCGAAATGAGCAGTTCTTC.

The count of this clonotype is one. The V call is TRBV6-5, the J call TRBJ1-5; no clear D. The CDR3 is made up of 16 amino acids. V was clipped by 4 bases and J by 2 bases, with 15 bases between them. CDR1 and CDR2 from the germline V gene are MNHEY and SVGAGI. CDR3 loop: CASSSLGSLRNQPQHF. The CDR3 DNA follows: TGTGCCAGCAGTTCCCTTGGCAGCCTACGCAATCAGCCCCAGCATTTT.